One T cell receptor (beta chain) is described in this entry. It lacks a known antigen. For CDR1 and CDR2, the germline V gene lists SGHRS and YFSETQ. The CDR3 starts with the cysteine, ends with the phenylalanine, and has 14 residues. A DNA sequence was not provided. Sequencing instrument: Illumina HiSeq 2000. TCR beta cDNA libraries were made by 5'RACE template switching that added a universal primer site and unique molecular identifiers. cDNA synthesis was primed from the TCR beta constant segment, followed by two successive PCR amplification steps. As for the authors' bioinformatics: Reads were demultiplexed and grouped by UMI with MIGEC, and clonotypes were assembled and quantified with MiTCR. Only TCR cDNA sequences supported by at least two reads were kept to exclude erroneous sequences. The tcR package was used for downstream repertoire analysis, and clonotypes were matched across fractions by CDR3 nucleotide sequence plus V segment. Antigen specificity was annotated against VDJdb with VDJmatch, allowing one amino acid substitution in CDR3. Once TCRdb had reprocessed the reads, it stored one entry per CDR3 protein sequence and supplied no DNA. None of the V and J calls come from the authors' own analysis; TCRdb made them. This specimen's table enumerates about 260,000 distinct CDR3 sequences. The ten biggest clones cover 3.5% to 5% of the sample.

This specimen belongs to a study of T cells expressing NK-cell markers (dated by TCRdb to about 2020). For the study in its entirety: About 8 donors provided sorted CD3+CD56+NKG2C+, CD3+CD56+NKG2C- and CD3+CD56-NKG2C+ T-cell subsets, whose TCR beta-chain repertoires were profiled. Of the eight sequenced donors, seven were found to be HCMV-seropositive and one was found to be HCMV-seronegative. The study sequenced eight donors, all healthy volunteers chosen at random: three men and five women. Libraries were sequenced as 2 x 150 bp reads on Illumina HiSeq 2000/2500, MiSeq or NextSeq.

HCMV serostatus was determined by detecting HCMV-specific IgG in serum with a commercial ELISA kit. Peripheral blood mononuclear cells were isolated from blood by Ficoll density gradient centrifugation. Overall results and qualifications from the work: For 6 or 7 donors, the dominant CD3+CD56+NKG2C+ clonotypes were among the top 10 CD8+ clonotypes and accounted for roughly 1.0-7.5% of CD8+ T cells. Those dominant clonotypes were again the most abundant among CD3+CD56-NKG2C+ cells in a handful of donors, at about 25-65%. Whether the expanded NKG2C-expressing T cell clones were specific for HCMV antigens was left unclear.

The sequence links TRBV5-1 to TRBJ2-5; with no DNA, the TCRdb D assignment of TRBD2 cannot be verified. This clonotype was obtained from a woman between 18 and 70 years old in good health. Material for sequencing was blood T cells: a sorted CD56 or NKG2C T cell subset, CD4+ or CD8+ T cells, or bulk PBMC T cells (not recorded which). The CDR3 protein: CASSMTSGSETQYF.